This entry lists 7 T cell receptor beta chains sequenced from one sample in a study of T-cell reconstitution after alpha-beta-depleted transplantation in children (dated by TCRdb to the mid-2010s). The library came from PCR. Sequencing used an Illumina HiSeq 2500. TCR library preparation used molecular barcoding, with unique molecular identifiers applied to normalize quantification of the TCRbeta repertoire. TCRdb redid the processing of the public reads, applying fastp at Q25 and MiXCR, and retained in-frame beta chains. When rows share a CDR3 protein, they turn into one entry using the most common DNA and genes. The sample data list some 400,000 distinct CDR3 sequences, and roughly 20% of these were observed just once. Around 3.9% of the sample rests with the top ten. Sequenced here: PBMCs from the stem cell graft donor, sampled from the stem cell graft. The receptors shown here come from a human donor who donated a stem cell graft to a child with acute myeloid leukemia.

The chain uses TRBV5-1 and TRBJ2-6, with D maybe TRBD1 (5 bases). Trimming cost V 4 bases and J 0 bases, with 14 bases left between them. The CDR3 is made up of 17 amino acids. Looked up from germline, CDR1 is SGHRS and CDR2 is YFSETQ. The CDR3 protein is CASSAGQAGSGANVLTF. CDR3 nucleotide sequence: TGCGCCAGCAGCGCCGGACAAGCAGGCTCTGGGGCCAACGTCCTGACTTTC. The whole variable domain, filled in from reference TRBV5-1 and TRBJ2-6, reads KAGVTQTPRYLIKTRGQQVTLSCSPISGHRSVSWYQQTPGQGLQFLFEYFSETQRNKGNFPGRFSGRQFSNSRSEMNVSTLELGDSALYLCASSAGQAGSGANVLTFGAGSRLTVL.

The chain employs TRBV5-1 and TRBJ2-1, with 9 bases identical to TRBD1. V was clipped by 5 bases and J by 3 bases; unmatched bases: 3. Per the germline V gene, CDR1 is SGHRS and CDR2 is YFSETQ. The CDR3 runs to 14 residues. The CDR3 here is CASRGTGIYNEQFF. DNA of the CDR3: TGCGCCAGCAGAGGGACAGGGATCTACAATGAGCAGTTCTTC. The full variable domain, in which reference TRBV5-1 and TRBJ2-1 provide the parts outside the CDR3, is KAGVTQTPRYLIKTRGQQVTLSCSPISGHRSVSWYQQTPGQGLQFLFEYFSETQRNKGNFPGRFSGRQFSNSRSEMNVSTLELGDSALYLCASRGTGIYNEQFFGPGTRLTVL.

This clonotype occurred a few times. The chain combines TRBV28 with TRBJ2-5; D not resolved. V lost 4 bases and J 5 bases, leaving 8 bases between the germline ends. This CDR3 has 12 amino acids. CDR1 and CDR2 from the germline V gene are MDHEN and SYDVKM. The CDR3 loop is CASSSLAETQYF. For the CDR3, the DNA is TGTGCCAGCAGTTCCCTTGCGGAGACCCAGTACTTC.

For the CDR3, the DNA is TGTGCCAGCAGTGAATCGGGCGGGAGGGCCTCAGATACGCAGTATTTT. Translating gives CASSESGGRASDTQYF. This chain joins TRBV25-1 and TRBJ2-3, with 9 bases lining up with TRBD2. V was pared by 1 base and J by 4 bases, with 6 bases of the junction left unmatched. The CDR3 covers 16 residues. Germline CDR1 reads MGHDK; CDR2 reads SYGVNS.

This clonotype was observed at least ten times. The chain uses TRBV27 and TRBJ2-3; TRBD2 aligns across 10 bases. The CDR3 length is 17 residues. CDR1 is MNHEY, CDR2 SMNVEV, per germline (reference sequence). J lost 2 bases, V lost 5 bases, and 10 bases had no gene match. The CDR3 nucleotides are TGTGCCAGCAGTGCAGCGGGAGGGACGGGGAACACAGATACGCAGTATTTT. Encoded protein: CASSAAGGTGNTDTQYF.

This clonotype has only a few counts. V is TRBV29-1 and J is TRBJ2-1; D might be TRBD2 (5 bases). CDR3 size: 13 residues. Looked up from germline, CDR1 is SQVTM and CDR2 is ANQGSEA. The V end lost 6 bases, the J end lost 3 bases, and 12 bases lay between the germline ends. CDR3 nucleotides: TGCAGCGTACCTAAAGCGGACTACAATGAGCAGTTCTTC. Amino acid sequence: CSVPKADYNEQFF.

This clonotype was found many times. The chain carries TRBV20-1 and TRBJ2-1, with 12 bases lining up with TRBD2. Germline values: CDR1 DFQATT, CDR2 SNEGSKA (reference sequence). V dropped 5 bases and J dropped 3; count of bases not matched to a gene: 5. The CDR3 is 15 residues long. CDR3: CSASGLAGSYNEQFF. The CDR3 DNA follows: TGCAGTGCTTCTGGACTAGCGGGGAGCTACAATGAGCAGTTCTTC.